The present TCR beta chain was sequenced within a study of regulatory T cells in long-lasting Graves disease. Study-wide results and caveats: It was possible that the small sample size reduced accuracy.

CDR3 regions were amplified by Arm-PCR using iRepertoire HTBI primers to build TCR beta libraries. TCRdb redid the calling of the multiplex PCR reads with MiXCR, one entry per CDR3 protein. Among a few hundred thousand distinct CDR3 sequences listed, roughly 23% were seen once. Regarding time point: persistent/refractory GD, antithyroid drugs over 5 years with positive TRAb. The TCR library was made from RNA that had been extracted from PBMCs in TRIzol. Patients were from an endocrinology department in Xi'an, China. This clonotype has at least ten counts. Its antigen is unidentified. Germline V gene data show CDR1 as SGHTA and CDR2 as FQGNSA. CDR3 size: 12 residues. With 5 bases removed from V and 4 bases from J, the gap between germline ends came to 9 bases.

This rearrangement joins TRBV7-2 to TRBJ2-7; D is possibly TRBD1 (5 bases). The clonotype originates from a woman in her 40s with Graves disease. The source was peripheral blood mononuclear cells (PBMCs), collected when the disease was refractory, from a patient treated with antithyroid drugs. The CDR3 reads CASSRQTYEQYF. The CDR3 DNA sequence: TGTGCCAGCAGCCGACAGACTTACGAGCAGTACTTC.